This TCR beta chain was recovered during a study of prognosis after radiotherapy for stage I lung cancer. Study-wide context: Development of distant metastases after radiotherapy was seen in a handful of patients at a median of 7 months, with no significant progression in 15.

Two-round multiplex PCR, the amplification method, yielded TCR beta CDR3 from genomic DNA. First-round PCR, the initial amplification, used primers specific to each TRBV and TRBJ gene. TCRdb processed the multiplex PCR reads anew with MiXCR; each CDR3 protein has one entry. In the table there are 50,000 to 75,000 distinct CDR3 sequences, less than 30% of which are singletons. Patients were all node-negative on CT and PET/CT, lacking prior chemotherapy, radiotherapy or other malignancies. A draw of 6 to 6.5 milliliters of peripheral blood took place at each of two time points. Trimming pared 6 bases from V and 5 bases from J, leaving 19 bases between. The CDR3 runs 14 residues. Germline loops: CDR1 SQVTM, CDR2 ANQGSEA. Worth noting for this clonotype: Its antigen is undetermined.

The study, taken as a whole, reports: Between patients with and without metastases, TRBV and TRBJ gene usage reportedly differed.

J is TRBJ1-1 and V is TRBV29-1, with D perhaps matching TRBD1 (6 bases). The sample here was PBMCs, taken before or after stereotactic body radiation therapy (not recorded which). The clonotype originates from a donor older than 45 with non-small cell lung cancer. The CDR3 protein is CSVRTVGRGTEAFF. The CDR3 region has the DNA TGCAGCGTGAGGACAGTGGGCCGAGGGACTGAAGCTTTCTTT.